This TCR beta chain is from a study of blood T cell repertoires in COVID-19. Libraries were prepared by immunoSEQ multiplex PCR; TCRdb keeps only in-frame clonotypes and omits some of them. The table has roughly 150,000 clones, around 80% seen once. CDR1 is SGHTA and CDR2 is FQGNSA in the germline V gene. CDR3 length: 15 residues. With 5 bases clipped from V and 2 bases from J, the junction kept 5 bases outside the gene matches. The clonotype originates from a woman older than 75 with active or convalescent COVID-19. The material sequenced was peripheral blood. The chain employs TRBV7-2 and TRBJ2-5; 10 nucleotides line up with TRBD2. CDR3 in amino acids: CASSPRAGGQETQYF. CDR3 DNA sequence: TGTGCCAGCAGCCCCCGAGCGGGGGGGCAAGAGACCCAGTACTTC.